This note documents a single TCR beta chain sequence. The antigen is unknown. The sample comes from a study of chemoradiotherapy in HPV16-positive cancers. Study details: Candidate HPV-specific clones and shared TCR motifs came from two HPV16-positive patients.

Findings of the study overall: HPV-specific T cells were functionally defined from only two HPV16-positive patients. Non-HPV-specific T cells did not expand in tumors during treatment, whereas candidate HPV-specific clones and E7-related motifs did.

Some clones are missing from TCRdb's copy, which holds only in-frame ones; the method was immunoSEQ multiplex PCR. The profile shows tens of thousands of clones, around 84% of them singletons. V lost 4 bases to trimming and J lost 0 bases, with 13 bases between them. The germline CDR1 and CDR2 sequences are SGHRS and YFSETQ. The CDR3 is made up of 16 amino acids. This TCR was sampled from a human donor with HPV-associated anogenital cancer. The chain links TRBV5-1 to TRBJ1-4, with D unclear. This specimen consisted of blood, obtained from a patient who underwent chemoradiotherapy. This chain's CDR3 is CASSGEPVATNEKLFF. For the CDR3, the DNA is TGCGCCAGCAGCGGGGAGCCCGTTGCAACTAATGAAAAACTGTTTTTT.